The clone carrying this T cell receptor beta chain appeared once. Antigen unknown. One end of the junction varies from germline; a read error may be responsible. The germline gives CDR1 SGHNT, CDR2 YYREEE (reference sequence). The CDR3 spans 14 residues. Treg sorting used a CD4+CD25+CD127-/low gate. Findings and limits, study-wide: The TCR gene usage of tumor memory CD4+ T cells clustered together with blood and lymph node memory CD4+ cells and with lymph node naive CD4+ cells. Whole repertoires were not studied in the larger cohort, only one V-J beta rearrangement. Tumor Tregs overlapped most with tumor, then blood, naive CD4+ cells.

Constant-region reverse primers amplified full-length variable regions, followed by semi-nested Nested Universal Primer A PCR. TCRdb reprocessed the 5' RACE reads with MiXCR, giving one entry per CDR3 protein. Among 50,000 to 60,000 distinct CDR3 sequences listed, less than 25% were seen once. The material sequenced was tumor-infiltrating Tregs sorted from the breast tumor. The chain links TRBV5-4 to TRBJ2-1; D possibly corresponds to TRBD2 (5 bases). The sequence came from a female donor with breast cancer. The CDR3 loop is CASTPGSSYNGQFF. CDR3 nucleotide sequence: TGTGCCAGCACACCGGGATCATCCTACAATGGGCAGTTCTTC. Full variable domain (rest looked up from reference TRBV5-4 and TRBJ2-1): ETGVTQSPTHLIKTRGQQVTLRCSSQSGHNTVSWYQQALGQGPQFIFQYYREEENGRGNFPPRFSGLQFPNYSSELNVNALELDDSALYLCASTPGSSYNGQFFGPGTRLTVL.